These 21 T cell receptor beta chains came from one sample sequenced in a study of blood T cells in healthy people across ages. A sample-barcoded 5' primer and a J-beta primer mix were used in a second PCR of roughly 6 to 11 cycles. TCRdb recomputed calls from the 5' RACE reads with MiXCR, one row per CDR3 protein. The data show under 1,100,000 distinct CDR3 sequences, approximately 25% seen once. These data were likewise used in another study, on T cells of mothers and their children.

Sequencing was done on a sample of blood. The source of these receptors is a girl aged 2-15 years in good health.

J is TRBJ2-1 and V is TRBV2; a possible D gene is TRBD2 (7 bases). The J call may be mistaken, given a closer DNA end match to TRBJ2-5. The germline V gene encodes CDR1 SNHLY and CDR2 FYNNEI. The CDR3 is made up of 13 amino acids. For the CDR3, the DNA is TGTGCCAGCAAACAGGGAGGGATGGAGACCCAGTACTTC. This encodes CASKQGGMETQYF.

Notes on this clonotype: The junction departs from the called germline gene at one end, perhaps through a read error. The chain uses TRBV28 and TRBJ2-7; 8 positions agree with TRBD2. CDR1 is MDHEN and CDR2 is SYDVKM in the germline V gene. The CDR3 sequence is 16 residues long. The CDR3 bases are TGTGCCAGCAGTTTAGAGATGGGAGGCGGGGGGTACGATCAGTACTTC. This sequence encodes CASSLEMGGGGYDQYF.

This clonotype has only a few counts. The chain recombines TRBV11-2 with TRBJ2-7, with D tentatively TRBD1 or TRBD2 (5 bases each). Germline V lookup: CDR1 SGHAT, CDR2 FQNNGV. The CDR3 has 13 residues. Trimming stripped 6 bases from V and 4 bases from J, with 13 bases between. The CDR3 region has the DNA TGTGCCAGCAGGGGGGATTATCAATACGAGCAGTACTTC. Protein product: CASRGDYQYEQYF.

This clonotype was seen only a few times. The chain employs TRBV2 and TRBJ2-5, with D uncertain. Germline V lookup: CDR1 SNHLY, CDR2 FYNNEI. This CDR3 has 16 residues. V was pared by 2 bases and J by 5 bases, with 18 bases between. CDR3 bases: TGTGCCAGCAGTGAATCGCTGGAAAGCGTCGGGGAGACCCAGTACTTC. Protein product: CASSESLESVGETQYF. Combining the CDR3 with reference TRBV2 and TRBJ2-5 gives the whole variable domain EPEVTQTPSHQVTQMGQEVILRCVPISNHLYFYWYRQILGQKVEFLVSFYNNEISEKSEIFDDQFSVERPDGSNFTLKIRSTKLEDSAMYFCASSESLESVGETQYFGPGTRLLVL.

Note on this clonotype: Germline is not matched at one junction end, which may reflect a read error. This chain connects TRBV9 to TRBJ2-3; TRBD2 aligns across 10 bases. The CDR3 spans 15 residues. From germline, CDR1 is SGDLS and CDR2 YYNGEE. CDR3 sequence reads: CASTVAGGLTDTQYF. The CDR3, as DNA: TGTGCCAGCACCGTAGCGGGAGGCCTCACAGATACGCAGTATTTT.

This chain joins TRBV15 and TRBJ1-4, with a weak D call TRBD1 (6 bases). Trimming removed 4 bases at V and 8 bases at J, with 14 bases between. CDR1 LNHNV and CDR2 YYDKDF come from the germline V gene (reference sequence). The CDR3 has 14 amino acids. The CDR3 loop reads CATSTQGLDEKLFF. CDR3 nucleotides: TGTGCCACCAGCACACAGGGATTAGACGAAAAACTGTTTTTT.

This clonotype was seen a few times. The V call is TRBV18, the J call TRBJ2-7; 7 nucleotides align to TRBD1. This CDR3 contains 16 residues. Trimming took 3 bases from V and 2 from J; bases not matched to a gene: 10. Germline lookup yields CDR1 KGHSH and CDR2 LQKENI. The CDR3 sequence: CASSPIPGQNAYEQYF. CDR3 in DNA: TGTGCCAGCTCACCGATCCCGGGACAGAACGCCTACGAGCAGTACTTC.

This clonotype was detected a few times. The rearrangement uses TRBV19 and TRBJ1-1; D perhaps matches TRBD1 (5 bases). With 5 bases removed from V and 6 bases from J, the gap between germline ends came to 16 bases. The CDR3 consists of 14 residues. Germline CDR1 reads LNHDA; CDR2 reads SQIVND (reference sequence). The CDR3 coding sequence is TGTGCCAGTAGTTTCGGGGCACAGGTAGCTGAAGCTTTCTTT. Encoded protein: CASSFGAQVAEAFF.

The chain joins TRBV7-9 to TRBJ2-7; D remains ambiguous. The J call could be wrong; TRBJ2-5 is a better fit for the DNA end. Germline loops: CDR1 SEHNR, CDR2 FQNEAQ (reference sequence). The CDR3 totals 19 residues. This CDR3 reads CASSSFPSGVLRGWETQYF. In nucleotides, the CDR3 is TGTGCCAGCAGCTCCTTTCCGTCTGGAGTGCTCAGAGGATGGGAGACCCAGTACTTC.

The chain links TRBV9 to TRBJ2-3; 7 bases map to TRBD1. Unmatched junction bases numbered 11, after V lost 4 bases and J lost 9 bases. The germline CDR1 and CDR2 sequences are SGDLS and YYNGEE. The length of the CDR3 is 14 residues. In nucleotides, the CDR3 is TGTGCCAGCAGCTCCCGGGCAGGGGGTGAGACGCAGTATTTT. This encodes CASSSRAGGETQYF.

This clonotype was picked up a small number of times. The chain joins TRBV12-5 to TRBJ1-1, with D possibly being TRBD1 (6 bases). This CDR3 has 14 residues. The germline V gene has CDR1 LGHNT and CDR2 FRNRAP. The V and J ends lost 5 bases and 2 bases respectively, with 12 bases between them. The CDR3 protein is CASGPDRSNTEAFF. CDR3 sequence (DNA): TGTGCTAGTGGTCCGGACAGATCAAACACTGAAGCTTTCTTT. Using reference TRBV12-5 and TRBJ1-1 for the parts outside the CDR3, the full variable domain is DARVTQTPRHKVTEMGQEVTMRCQPILGHNTVFWYRQTMMQGLELLAYFRNRAPLDDSGMPKDRFSAEMPDATLATLKIQPSEPRDSAVYFCASGPDRSNTEAFFGQGTRLTVV.

There are a few counts of this clonotype. J is TRBJ1-1 and V is TRBV20-1; TRBD1 might be the D (5 bases). Trimming took 6 bases from V and 1 from J, leaving 12 bases between them. This CDR3 has 13 amino acids. Germline assignment: CDR1 DFQATT and CDR2 SNEGSKA (reference sequence). The CDR3 spells CSALDSPNTEAFF. CDR3 bases: TGCAGTGCCCTCGACAGCCCGAACACTGAAGCTTTCTTT.

This sequence joins TRBV29-1 and TRBJ2-3; either TRBD1 or TRBD2 may fit D (5 bases each). The CDR3 sequence is 13 residues long. Germline CDR1 is SQVTM and CDR2 is ANQGSEA. Trimming took 8 bases from V and 2 from J, leaving 14 bases between them. The CDR3 reads CSTGPKPTDTQYF. The CDR3 DNA follows: TGCAGCACGGGACCCAAACCCACAGATACGCAGTATTTT.

J is TRBJ1-5 and V is TRBV12-3 or TRBV12-4; D is ambiguous. Between the trimmed V and J ends, which lost 7 bases and 4 bases, there was a span of 11 bases. The CDR3 extends over 13 amino acids. The CDR3 sequence is CASTLGPNQPQHF. The CDR3 DNA follows: TGTGCCAGCACCCTTGGCCCAAATCAGCCCCAGCATTTT.

This clonotype appeared a few times. The rearrangement joins TRBV12-3 or TRBV12-4 to TRBJ2-3; TRBD1 matches 8 bases. V lost 5 bases, J lost 6 bases, and 4 bases stayed unmatched. This CDR3 contains 13 residues. CDR3 amino acids: CASSPGQGDTQYF. The CDR3 bases are TGTGCCAGCAGTCCCGGACAGGGCGATACGCAGTATTTT.

In regard to this clonotype: Sequence at one end of the junction differs from germline and may be a read error. The chain combines TRBV9 with TRBJ2-6, with a weak D call TRBD1 (5 bases). The germline gives CDR1 SGDLS, CDR2 YYNGEE. The CDR3 is made up of 15 amino acids. The CDR3 DNA is TGTGCCAGCAGCGTAGGTGGATTTGGGGCCAACGTCCTGGCTTTC. Translation gives CASSVGGFGANVLAF.

The genes are TRBV12-3 or TRBV12-4 and TRBJ2-5; 8 nucleotides agree with TRBD1. J was trimmed by 5 bases and V by 4 bases; bases with no gene match: 3. The CDR3 has 13 amino acids. The CDR3 coding sequence is TGTGCCAGCAGTTGGACAGGGATTGAGACCCAGTACTTC. Its protein product is CASSWTGIETQYF.

This clonotype has more than one count but fewer than ten. This rearrangement joins TRBV20-1 to TRBJ2-3, with 9 bases fitting TRBD2. This CDR3 is 16 amino acids long. Per the germline V gene, CDR1 is DFQATT and CDR2 is SNEGSKA (reference sequence). Losses at the gene ends were 1 base for V and 4 bases for J; bases not matched to a gene: 9. The CDR3 DNA reads as TGCAGTGCTAGAGTTGAGGCTAGCGGGGAGGCAGATACGCAGTATTTT. Its protein is CSARVEASGEADTQYF.

This clonotype occurred a few times. The V gene is TRBV20-1, the J gene TRBJ2-1; the match to TRBD2 covers 10 bases. This CDR3 contains 16 residues. Trimming cost V 1 base and J 8 bases; bases outside gene matches: 11. Looked up from germline, CDR1 is DFQATT and CDR2 is SNEGSKA (reference sequence). CDR3 sequence reads: CSARGGASGSIYEQFF. DNA for the CDR3: TGCAGTGCTAGAGGTGGGGCTAGCGGGAGCATTTATGAGCAGTTCTTC.

This chain joins TRBV20-1 and TRBJ2-1; 10 nucleotides align to TRBD2. Germline trimming cut 6 bases from V and 6 bases from J; bases unmatched to any gene: 11. Germline V gene data show CDR1 as DFQATT and CDR2 as SNEGSKA (reference sequence). CDR3 length: 15 amino acids. The CDR3 coding sequence is TGCAGTGCGTCCCTTCCGGGACTAGCGCGCAATGAGCAGTTCTTC. It codes for CSASLPGLARNEQFF.

The V gene is TRBV5-1, the J gene TRBJ1-2; tentatively, D is TRBD1 (5 bases). This CDR3 is 13 amino acids long. Germline lookup yields CDR1 SGHRS and CDR2 YFSETQ. V lost 4 bases to trimming and J lost 5 bases, with 12 bases between them. The CDR3 here is CASSAYQGYGYTF. CDR3 nucleotide sequence: TGCGCCAGCAGCGCTTACCAGGGATATGGCTACACCTTC.